This T cell receptor (beta chain) derives from a study of naive CD8 T cells in extremely preterm neonates. Without labor or membrane rupture, elective cesareans at roughly 37-42 weeks supplied term cord blood. Sorted cells: live naive CD8+ T cells, CD45RA+CCR7+, Annexin V-negative. Of note for this clone: Antigen: not known.

The germline V and J ends were trimmed by 3 bases and 0 bases, with 6 bases remaining between them. CDR1 PRHDT and CDR2 FYEKMQ come from the germline V gene (reference sequence). This CDR3 comprises 13 residues. Whole-study results and caveats: Preterm CDR3s were shorter than older groups', with fewer N additions and less trimming.

Assay: immunoSEQ multiplex PCR; the TCRdb copy retains only in-frame clones and omits some. The sample has 4,000 to 6,000 clones, around 97% seen once; the top ten hold around 0.6%. The TCR comes from a newborn in good health. The sample was naive CD8+ T cells from cord blood. The genes are TRBV13 and TRBJ2-7; a weak D match, TRBD2 (5 bases). CDR3: CASSFGSSYEQYF. CDR3 DNA: TGTGCCAGCAGCTTTGGGAGCTCCTACGAGCAGTACTTC. Full variable domain (missing parts from reference TRBV13 and TRBJ2-7): AAGVIQSPRHLIKEKRETATLKCYPIPRHDTVYWYQQGPGQDPQFLISFYEKMQSDKGSIPDRFSAQQFSDYHSELNMSSLELGDSALYFCASSFGSSYEQYFGPGTRLTVT.